These 20 T cell receptor beta chains were all obtained from the same sample, sequenced in a study of blood T cell repertoires in COVID-19. The assay was immunoSEQ multiplex PCR, and TCRdb's table has in-frame clones only and misses some. The profile covers approximately 280,000 clones, with around nine tenths appearing a single time and approximately 6% taken by the ten largest. Sequencing input: PBMCs or T cells enriched from blood (not recorded which). These receptors all come from a woman aged 40 to 50 who had recovered from COVID-19.

The genes are TRBV24-1 and TRBJ2-2; 11 nucleotides line up with TRBD1. The germline V gene encodes CDR1 KGHDR and CDR2 SFDVKD. This CDR3 is 14 amino acids long. V shed 9 bases, J shed 3 bases, and the junction held 2 bases outside the gene matches. CDR3 sequence: CATGQGADTGELFF. The CDR3 DNA sequence: TGTGCCACCGGACAGGGGGCCGACACCGGGGAGCTGTTTTTT.

V and J are TRBV18 and TRBJ2-5; 8 bases map to TRBD1. J lost 1 base, V lost 5 bases, and 6 bases had no gene match. The CDR3 runs to 15 residues. CDR1 is KGHSH and CDR2 is LQKENI in the germline V gene. CDR3 amino acids: CASSDTGGLQETQYF. The CDR3, as DNA: TGTGCCAGCTCAGATACAGGGGGACTCCAAGAGACCCAGTACTTC.

This clone occurred once. The gene calls are TRBV24-1 and TRBJ2-3; 9 bases are a match to TRBD2. With V trimmed by 2 bases and J by 2 bases, 1 base remained unmatched. CDR1 and CDR2 (germline): KGHDR, SFDVKD. The CDR3 consists of 15 residues. CDR3 protein: CATSDWGLATDTQYF. The CDR3 nucleotides are TGTGCCACCAGTGATTGGGGACTAGCCACAGATACGCAGTATTTT.

This clone was observed a handful of times. This sequence joins TRBV7-9 and TRBJ2-7, with 8 nucleotides matching TRBD2. Germline V gene data show CDR1 as SEHNR and CDR2 as FQNEAQ (reference sequence). The CDR3 has 13 amino acids. V gave up 1 base and J gave up 7 bases; unmatched junction bases: 3. CDR3 region: CASSLVLAGEQYF. The CDR3 region has the DNA TGTGCCAGCAGCTTAGTGTTAGCGGGGGAGCAGTACTTC.

This chain links TRBV5-6 with TRBJ1-2; TRBD1 agrees at 7 bases. J lost 2 bases, V lost 3 bases, and 10 bases had no gene match. This CDR3 spans 16 amino acids. Germline lookup yields CDR1 SGHDT and CDR2 YYEEEE. CDR3 nucleotide sequence: TGTGCCAGCAGCTGGACGCCGACAGGGTTCAACTATGGCTACACCTTC. Amino acids: CASSWTPTGFNYGYTF.

The rearrangement links TRBV27 to TRBJ2-3; D unclear. CDR3 length: 13 residues. Germline CDR1 is MNHEY and CDR2 is SMNVEV (reference sequence). Trimming removed 3 bases at V and 6 bases at J, with 10 bases between. The CDR3 DNA follows: TGTGCCAGCAGTTTCGACCCCGGGGATACGCAGTATTTT. Residues: CASSFDPGDTQYF.

The V call is TRBV19, the J call TRBJ2-2; D is possibly TRBD1 (6 bases). V was cut by 3 bases and J by 8 bases, with 13 bases left in between. Germline CDR1 and CDR2: LNHDA and SQIVND (reference sequence). The CDR3 covers 14 residues. Here the CDR3 reads CASSILGGLGELFF. CDR3 DNA sequence: TGTGCCAGTAGTATTTTAGGGGGTTTAGGGGAGCTGTTTTTT.

The chain is built from TRBV28 and TRBJ1-1, with 7 positions matching TRBD1. The germline CDR1 and CDR2 sequences are MDHEN and SYDVKM. V lost 5 bases to trimming and J lost 5 bases; unmatched junction nucleotides: 8. The CDR3 sequence is 14 residues long. The CDR3 DNA reads TGTGCCAGCAGTAAAGACAGGGTCCGTACTGAAGCTTTCTTT. Its protein product is CASSKDRVRTEAFF. The full variable domain, its missing parts supplied by reference TRBV28 and TRBJ1-1, is DVKVTQSSRYLVKRTGEKVFLECVQDMDHENMFWYRQDPGLGLRLIYFSYDVKMKEKGDIPEGYSVSREKKERFSLILESASTNQTSMYLCASSKDRVRTEAFFGQGTRLTVV.

The chain combines TRBV24-1 with TRBJ2-1; 12 nucleotides match TRBD2. Per germline, CDR1 KGHDR and CDR2 SFDVKD. The CDR3 runs to 16 residues. The V segment lost 4 bases and the J segment 9 bases; nucleotides outside the gene matches: 9. For the CDR3, the DNA is TGTGCCACCAGTGACCCCTCTAGCGGGAGGGAGGTTGAGCAGTTCTTC. Protein: CATSDPSSGREVEQFF.

This chain uses TRBV9 with TRBJ1-5; no clear D. The CDR3 sequence is 12 residues long. With 7 bases removed from V and 0 bases from J, the gap between germline ends came to 5 bases. From germline, CDR1 is SGDLS and CDR2 YYNGEE. This CDR3 reads CASGPSNQPQHF. CDR3 in DNA: TGTGCCAGCGGCCCTAGCAATCAGCCCCAGCATTTT.

This clone appeared a single time. This sequence joins TRBV20-1 and TRBJ2-3; tentative D call: TRBD1 (5 bases). The CDR3 consists of 11 residues. Germline V gene sequence: CDR1 DFQATT, CDR2 SNEGSKA (reference sequence). Deletions cut 4 bases from V and 4 bases from J, with 6 bases between. The CDR3 nucleotides read TGCAGTGCTACCAGGGCAGATACGCAGTATTTT. Protein: CSATRADTQYF.

In its sample, this clone was seen once. For the CDR3, the DNA is TGCGCCAGCAGCCAAGACGGCCTCCCTAGCCAGCCCCAGCATTTT. It translates to CASSQDGLPSQPQHF. The chain employs TRBV4-3 and TRBJ1-5; D not resolved. Germline V gene lookup returns CDR1 LGHNA and CDR2 YSLEER. The V gene lost 0 bases and the J gene lost 7 bases, with 13 bases spanning the gap. The CDR3 extends over 15 amino acids.

The J gene is TRBJ2-6, the V gene TRBV18, with D unclear. Trimming took off 0 bases at V and 0 bases at J, with 9 bases between the two ends. Germline V CDR1 and CDR2: KGHSH, LQKENI. CDR3 length equals 17 residues. The DNA for the CDR3 is TGTGCCAGCTCACCACCGAACAGAGTCTCTGGGGCCAACGTCCTGACTTTC. This sequence encodes CASSPPNRVSGANVLTF.

The V gene is TRBV5-1, the J gene TRBJ1-2, with D possibly being TRBD1 (6 bases). Germline V gene lookup returns CDR1 SGHRS and CDR2 YFSETQ. V was shortened by 4 bases and J by 5 bases, with 21 bases between the two germline ends. The CDR3 extends over 16 amino acids. The CDR3 sequence: CASSPSYRVRNYGYTF. CDR3 sequence (DNA): TGCGCCAGCAGCCCCAGCTACAGGGTTCGGAATTATGGCTACACCTTC.

CDR3 nucleotide sequence: TGTGCCAGCAGCTTCCATAATGAGCAGTTCTTC. This encodes CASSFHNEQFF. The rearrangement links TRBV7-2 to TRBJ2-1; D ambiguous. CDR1 is SGHTA, CDR2 FQGNSA, per germline. The CDR3 sequence is 11 residues long. Between the trimmed V and J ends, which lost 3 bases and 7 bases, there was a span of 4 bases.

CDR3 DNA sequence: TGTGCCAGCAGCATGGGACCAGGGTACCAAGAGACCCAGTACTTC. Protein sequence: CASSMGPGYQETQYF. The chain is built from TRBV5-4 and TRBJ2-5; D may match TRBD1 or TRBD2 (5 bases each). CDR1 SGHNT and CDR2 YYREEE come from the germline V gene (reference sequence). The ends were cut back, 4 bases at V and 0 bases at J, with 13 bases in the middle. This CDR3 has 15 residues.

The chain recombines TRBV4-1 with TRBJ2-1, with D maybe TRBD1 (5 bases). Germline V gene sequence: CDR1 MGHRA, CDR2 YSYEKL. V lost 7 bases, J lost 4 bases, and 23 bases lay in between. The CDR3 is 17 amino acids. CDR3 sequence reads: CASKPRVTGLSYNEQFF. CDR3 DNA sequence: TGCGCCAGCAAACCCAGGGTTACGGGCCTCTCTTACAATGAGCAGTTCTTC.

This clone came up once. The CDR3 is CASIQQGNGNTIYF. The CDR3 DNA sequence: TGTGCCAGTATCCAACAGGGGAATGGAAACACCATATATTTT. The chain has TRBV19 and TRBJ1-3, with TRBD1 matching over 7 bases. CDR3 size: 14 residues. Germline-derived CDR1 and CDR2 are LNHDA and SQIVND (reference sequence). V lost 7 bases, J lost 3 bases, and 6 bases stayed unmatched. Combining the CDR3 with reference TRBV19 and TRBJ1-3 gives the whole variable domain DGGITQSPKYLFRKEGQNVTLSCEQNLNHDAMYWYRQDPGQGLRLIYYSQIVNDFQKGDIAEGYSVSREKKESFPLTVTSAQKNPTAFYLCASIQQGNGNTIYFGEGSWLTVV.

The chain has TRBV6-2 or TRBV6-3 and TRBJ1-5, with D tentatively TRBD1 (5 bases). The ends were cut back, 2 bases at V and 1 base at J, with 6 bases in the middle. The CDR3 is 14 amino acids. Germline V CDR1 and CDR2: MNHEY, SVGEGT. CDR3: CASSYRGSNQPQHF. CDR3 sequence (DNA): TGTGCCAGCAGTTACCGGGGGAGCAATCAGCCCCAGCATTTT.

J is TRBJ1-5 and V is TRBV7-2; no definite D call. Trimming shortened V by 5 bases and J by 4 bases, and 12 bases separated the two germline ends. The CDR3 length is 14 residues. The germline gives CDR1 SGHTA, CDR2 FQGNSA. The CDR3 DNA reads TGTGCCAGCAGCCCGTATGAGAAAAATCAGCCCCAGCATTTT. Its protein product is CASSPYEKNQPQHF.